These 15 T cell receptor beta chains were all obtained from the same sample, sequenced in a study of cytomegalovirus exposure and HLA in healthy donors. 13 Jbeta primers and 60 Vbeta primers were used for the PCR. Produced via immunoSEQ multiplex PCR; TCRdb's table is partial and in-frame only. The table records some 180,000 clones, around three quarters of them present only once. The sample was PBMCs. These receptors came from a young woman in good health and CMV-seronegative.

The rearrangement uses TRBV28 and TRBJ1-3; tentatively, D is TRBD1 (5 bases). The CDR3 consists of 16 residues. The germline V gene encodes CDR1 MDHEN and CDR2 SYDVKM. V lost 5 bases and J 0 bases, leaving 14 bases between the germline ends. CDR3 sequence: CASSPPDGGSGNTIYF. CDR3 nucleotides: TGTGCCAGCAGTCCACCCGACGGGGGCTCTGGAAACACCATATATTTT.

CDR3 region: CASRENLARGTDTQYF. The CDR3 bases are TGTGCCAGCAGAGAAAATCTAGCGAGGGGCACAGATACGCAGTATTTT. The chain carries TRBV6-1 and TRBJ2-3, with TRBD2 as a possible D gene (6 bases). CDR3 size: 16 residues. Deletions cut 6 bases from V and 1 base from J, with 17 bases between. From germline, CDR1 is MNHNS and CDR2 SASEGT.

The CDR3 nucleotides read TGCGCCAGCAGCCCCTCAGAGGCGGGGGGGAACAATGAGCAGTTCTTC. It encodes CASSPSEAGGNNEQFF. This chain joins TRBV4-3 and TRBJ2-1; TRBD2 aligns across 9 bases. The CDR3 loop spans 16 amino acids. Trimming took 4 bases from V and 5 from J; bases not matched to a gene: 9. CDR1 and CDR2 from the germline V gene are LGHNA and YSLEER.

This clone came up many times. The chain carries TRBV14 and TRBJ2-1; possibly TRBD2 for D (6 bases). The CDR3 length is 13 residues. Trimming stripped 4 bases from V and 10 bases from J, with 14 bases between. The germline V gene has CDR1 SGHDN and CDR2 FVKESK. This CDR3 reads CASSPTQSGEQFF. The DNA for the CDR3 is TGTGCCAGCAGCCCGACACAGAGCGGGGAGCAGTTCTTC.

The table lists this clone with a few counts. This chain joins TRBV4-2 and TRBJ1-2; no definite D call. Deletions cut 0 bases from V and 3 bases from J, with 11 bases between. This CDR3 spans 15 amino acids. Looked up from germline, CDR1 is LGHNA and CDR2 is YNFKEQ. CDR3 coding DNA: TGTGCCAGCAGCCAAGAGAGAGGGCAGGACTATGGCTACACCTTC. Translating gives CASSQERGQDYGYTF.

The rearrangement links TRBV18 to TRBJ1-5, with a possible D match to TRBD1 (6 bases). V was pared by 8 bases and J by 6 bases, with 23 bases between. The CDR3 runs to 16 residues. The germline V gene has CDR1 KGHSH and CDR2 LQKENI. CDR3 protein: CASRPARGGHLQPQHF. The CDR3 DNA is TGTGCCAGCCGACCCGCGCGGGGGGGCCACCTTCAGCCCCAGCATTTT.

This clone was found a few times. The chain links TRBV6-1 to TRBJ1-5; D is uncertain. With 5 bases removed from V and 7 bases from J, the gap between germline ends came to 15 bases. This CDR3 comprises 14 residues. Germline V gives CDR1 MNHNS, CDR2 SASEGT. The CDR3 coding sequence is TGTGCCAGCAGTCCAGGACTGTTCGAGCAGCCCCAGCATTTT. It codes for CASSPGLFEQPQHF.

V usage is TRBV6-5 and J usage is TRBJ2-1; 7 positions agree with TRBD2. Per germline, CDR1 MNHEY and CDR2 SVGAGI. The CDR3 length is 15 residues. V was pared by 5 bases and J by 0 bases, with 4 bases of the junction left unmatched. The CDR3 loop reads CASSNTGGSYNEQFF. DNA for the CDR3: TGTGCCAGCAGTAACACGGGGGGCTCCTACAATGAGCAGTTCTTC.

The V and J genes are TRBV7-2 and TRBJ2-1; D may be TRBD1 (6 bases). V lost 3 bases and J 5 bases, leaving 11 bases between the germline ends. Germline V gene data show CDR1 as SGHTA and CDR2 as FQGNSA. The CDR3 has 14 residues. CDR3 amino acids: CASSLLGAHNEQFF. In nucleotides, the CDR3 is TGTGCCAGCAGCTTGTTGGGGGCCCACAATGAGCAGTTCTTC. Drawing the rest from reference TRBV7-2 and TRBJ2-1, the complete variable domain is GAGVSQSPSNKVTEKGKDVELRCDPISGHTALYWYRQSLGQGLEFLIYFQGNSAPDKSGLPSDRFSAERTGGSVSTLTIQRTQQEDSAVYLCASSLLGAHNEQFFGPGTRLTVL.

The chain uses TRBV5-6 and TRBJ2-7; 10 bases agree with TRBD1. The CDR3 spans 15 residues. With 0 bases clipped from V and 2 bases from J, the junction kept 2 bases outside the gene matches. Per the germline V gene, CDR1 is SGHDT and CDR2 is YYEEEE. In nucleotides, the CDR3 is TGTGCCAGCAGCTTGGGCGGGACAGGGGCCTACGAGCAGTACTTC. This encodes CASSLGGTGAYEQYF.

J is TRBJ2-7 and V is TRBV7-7; TRBD2 aligns across 8 bases. Germline V gene lookup returns CDR1 SSHAT and CDR2 FNYEAQ (reference sequence). V lost 1 base, J lost 0 bases, and 2 bases stayed unmatched. The CDR3 has 15 amino acids. CDR3 nucleotides: TGTGCCAGCAGCTTAGGGAGCGGGGGCTCCTACGAGCAGTACTTC. Its protein product is CASSLGSGGSYEQYF.

This rearrangement joins TRBV6-4 to TRBJ2-3; TRBD2 agrees at 7 bases. CDR3 length equals 13 residues. Germline V gives CDR1 MRHNA, CDR2 SNTAGT. J was trimmed by 3 bases and V by 4 bases; bases with no gene match: 1. Here the CDR3 DNA reads TGTGCCAGCAGTGTCGGGGGGACAGATACGCAGTATTTT. Encoded protein: CASSVGGTDTQYF.

This clone was seen a single time. The chain is built from TRBV14 and TRBJ2-7; the match to TRBD2 covers 7 bases. This CDR3 has 14 residues. Germline CDR1 reads SGHDN; CDR2 reads FVKESK. After removal of 0 bases from V and 6 bases from J, the junction contained 5 bases not matched to a gene. The CDR3 sequence is CASSQDLGGSEQYF. CDR3 bases: TGTGCCAGCAGCCAAGATTTGGGAGGGTCCGAGCAGTACTTC.

This chain connects TRBV2 to TRBJ2-7; 11 positions agree with TRBD1. This CDR3 region has 14 residues. CDR1 is SNHLY, CDR2 FYNNEI, per germline. The V gene end was trimmed by 7 bases and the J gene end by 3 bases; junction bases not matched to a gene: 5. The CDR3 reads CASNWGTGGYEQYF. In nucleotides, the CDR3 is TGTGCCAGCAATTGGGGGACAGGGGGCTACGAGCAGTACTTC.

V is TRBV7-9 and J is TRBJ1-2, with D possibly matching TRBD1 (5 bases). The germline V gene has CDR1 SEHNR and CDR2 FQNEAQ (reference sequence). CDR3 length equals 15 residues. V gave up 1 base and J gave up 2 bases, with 11 bases separating them. DNA for the CDR3: TGTGCCAGCAGCTTAGAAGACAGCCCGAACTATGGCTACACCTTC. This encodes CASSLEDSPNYGYTF.